A selection of T cell receptor beta chains follows, all from one sample in a study of blood T cell repertoires in COVID-19. The table came from immunoSEQ multiplex PCR; TCRdb's copy has only in-frame clones and leaves some out. This table holds some 150,000 clones, about four fifths found once. The sample was peripheral blood. The receptors shown here come from a woman aged 80 or older with acute or convalescent COVID-19. Both conserved end residues are trimmed from each CDR3. A D gene is named only where the DNA matches it firmly.

D gene: -; V gene: TRBV7-2; CDR3 protein: ASSLVRVGQPQH
D gene: -; V gene: TRBV2; CDR3 protein: ASSSGAGELF
D gene: -; V gene: TRBV7-2; CDR3 protein: ASSENSVGGNTIY
D gene: TRBD2; V gene: TRBV10-2; CDR3 protein: ASSESAGTTYEQY
D gene: -; V gene: TRBV19; CDR3 protein: ASSIAVGSGYGYT
D gene: -; V gene: TRBV6-5; CDR3 protein: ASRSTGFTRYGYT
D gene: TRBD1; V gene: TRBV5-1; CDR3 protein: ASNRTGSRYEQY
D gene: -; V gene: TRBV7-8; CDR3 protein: ASSFGSPGRGSPLH
D gene: TRBD2; V gene: TRBV27; CDR3 protein: ASSSPSGRGDEQY
D gene: -; V gene: TRBV19; CDR3 protein: ASENLAGNTDTQY
D gene: -; V gene: TRBV7-9; CDR3 protein: ASSSSAGELF
D gene: TRBD1; V gene: TRBV5-1; CDR3 protein: ASSFGQGTYNEQF
D gene: TRBD1; V gene: TRBV7-9; CDR3 protein: ASSSSTGGNTEAF
D gene: -; V gene: TRBV10-3; CDR3 protein: AISESVLLQADGYT
D gene: TRBD1; V gene: TRBV7-3; CDR3 protein: ASSLRVQGAAGELF
D gene: -; V gene: TRBV7-9; CDR3 protein: ASSLATAGLAEKLF
D gene: -; V gene: TRBV19; CDR3 protein: ASGLRGMENEKLF
D gene: -; V gene: TRBV29-1; CDR3 protein: SVDSGPGRYGYT
D gene: -; V gene: TRBV5-4; CDR3 protein: ASSLDRETGNTIY
D gene: -; V gene: TRBV18; CDR3 protein: ASSRTDQRGNTEAF
D gene: -; V gene: TRBV10-3; CDR3 protein: AISEQEGANVLT
D gene: -; V gene: TRBV7-9; CDR3 protein: ASSPMLRGNTEAF
D gene: TRBD1; V gene: TRBV7-9; CDR3 protein: ASSSQGNGEKLF
D gene: -; V gene: TRBV5-6; CDR3 protein: ASSLDTYEQY
D gene: TRBD1; V gene: TRBV3-1/TRBV3-2; CDR3 protein: ASSPGTGKADGYT
D gene: TRBD2; V gene: TRBV5-4; CDR3 protein: ASSLERGGYNEQF
D gene: -; V gene: TRBV4-2; CDR3 protein: ASSQADRHAYNEQF
D gene: -; V gene: TRBV19; CDR3 protein: ASILRAPYEQY
D gene: -; V gene: TRBV3-1/TRBV3-2; CDR3 protein: ASSQGRAPNQPQH
D gene: TRBD1; V gene: TRBV29-1; CDR3 protein: SVAQDRGYHGYT
D gene: -; V gene: TRBV6-2/TRBV6-3; CDR3 protein: ASSSPSGGLRVADTQY
D gene: TRBD2; V gene: TRBV27; CDR3 protein: ASSPLRGGHEQF
D gene: -; V gene: TRBV4-1; CDR3 protein: ASSQDRVGGRYEQY
D gene: TRBD1; V gene: TRBV5-1; CDR3 protein: ASSAVPGQREKLF
D gene: TRBD1; V gene: TRBV11-2; CDR3 protein: ASSPTAGTGLGKLF
D gene: TRBD2; V gene: TRBV15; CDR3 protein: ATSRETSASTDTQY
D gene: TRBD1; V gene: TRBV5-1; CDR3 protein: ASSWGTGNTEAF
D gene: TRBD1; V gene: TRBV30; CDR3 protein: AWTDRGSYGYT
D gene: -; V gene: TRBV7-9; CDR3 protein: ASSRISRDYT
D gene: TRBD1; V gene: TRBV19; CDR3 protein: ASRDRFRYGYT
D gene: TRBD1; V gene: TRBV18; CDR3 protein: ASSPDRVYGYT
D gene: TRBD1; V gene: TRBV27; CDR3 protein: ASSLSTGQDGYT
D gene: -; V gene: TRBV9; CDR3 protein: ASSGRHPNYGYT
D gene: TRBD1; V gene: TRBV29-1; CDR3 protein: SVVVQGDGYT
D gene: TRBD1; V gene: TRBV2; CDR3 protein: ASRGDSTGELF
D gene: -; V gene: TRBV11-3; CDR3 protein: ASSSGSSTDTQY
D gene: TRBD1; V gene: TRBV13; CDR3 protein: ASSLALRGQEEKLF
D gene: -; V gene: TRBV19; CDR3 protein: ASSTPGQTGTIY
D gene: -; V gene: TRBV6-5; CDR3 protein: ASTHPGEKLF
D gene: -; V gene: TRBV4-2; CDR3 protein: ASSRLGFRVGYT
D gene: TRBD1; V gene: TRBV18; CDR3 protein: ASSPVTGVGQPQH